This entry features one T cell receptor (beta chain) sequence. Its antigen is not identified. Every subset's genomic DNA went evenly onto several immunoSEQ plates. Clones were read by immunoSEQ multiplex PCR, and TCRdb kept only the in-frame ones, dropping some. This sample yields some 2,500,000 clones, of which 93% are seen a single time; 0.36% belongs to the top ten. The sample belongs to a study of shared clonotypes between healthy human individuals. Across the whole study: Sampling drew on donors who were a couple of women and three men aged 18 to 49. Whole-study results and caveats: Clonotypes shared by all four sorted-subset donors had higher generation probabilities than non-shared clonotypes.

Trimming stripped 3 bases from V and 0 bases from J, with 9 bases between. The CDR3 runs to 14 residues. Germline V gene data show CDR1 as SNHLY and CDR2 as FYNNEI. The chain links TRBV2 to TRBJ2-7; D unresolved. Specimen: naive CD4+ T cells from PBMCs. Described subset: CD45RA+ positively selected. The origin of this receptor is a man aged 18 to 29 in good health. Some clones in this sample may be carry-over from other donors' samples. The CDR3 DNA reads as TGTGCCAGCAGTGACGTACTGTCCTCCTACGAGCAGTACTTC. Translation gives CASSDVLSSYEQYF. Full variable domain (missing parts from reference TRBV2 and TRBJ2-7): EPEVTQTPSHQVTQMGQEVILRCVPISNHLYFYWYRQILGQKVEFLVSFYNNEISEKSEIFDDQFSVERPDGSNFTLKIRSTKLEDSAMYFCASSDVLSSYEQYFGPGTRLTVT.